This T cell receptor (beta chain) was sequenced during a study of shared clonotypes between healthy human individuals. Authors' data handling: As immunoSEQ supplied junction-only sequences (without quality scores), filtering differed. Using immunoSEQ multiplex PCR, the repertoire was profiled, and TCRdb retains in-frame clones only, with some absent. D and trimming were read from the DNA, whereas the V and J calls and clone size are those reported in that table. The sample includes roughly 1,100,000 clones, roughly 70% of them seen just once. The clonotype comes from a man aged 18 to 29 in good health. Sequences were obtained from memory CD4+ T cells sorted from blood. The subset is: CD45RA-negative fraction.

The CDR3 coding sequence is TGTGCCAGCAGCCCAACAGGGTCGATGAACACTGAAGCTTTCTTT. Protein product: CASSPTGSMNTEAFF. V usage is TRBV9 and J usage is TRBJ1-1; D perhaps matches TRBD1 (6 bases). Germline loops: CDR1 SGDLS, CDR2 YYNGEE. V was clipped by 4 bases and J by 0 bases, with 13 bases between them. The CDR3 is 15 amino acids.